This TCR beta chain was identified in a study of control samples from healthy donors and cancer patients. Germline V lookup: CDR1 SGDLS, CDR2 YYNGEE. CDR3 size: 15 residues. Trimming cost V 0 bases and J 3 bases, with 13 bases left between them. Method: immunoSEQ multiplex PCR; TCRdb's copy keeps in-frame clones and lacks some. This table has 200,000 to 250,000 clones, around 94% appearing once. The receptor's source is a man between 45 and 60 years old in good health. The V and J genes are TRBV9 and TRBJ2-7, with D possibly TRBD2 on 6 matching bases. Sequencing was performed on blood. CDR3 DNA sequence: TGTGCCAGCAGCGTAGCCGGGGGAGAGGGCTACGAGCAGTACTTC. This translates into CASSVAGGEGYEQYF.